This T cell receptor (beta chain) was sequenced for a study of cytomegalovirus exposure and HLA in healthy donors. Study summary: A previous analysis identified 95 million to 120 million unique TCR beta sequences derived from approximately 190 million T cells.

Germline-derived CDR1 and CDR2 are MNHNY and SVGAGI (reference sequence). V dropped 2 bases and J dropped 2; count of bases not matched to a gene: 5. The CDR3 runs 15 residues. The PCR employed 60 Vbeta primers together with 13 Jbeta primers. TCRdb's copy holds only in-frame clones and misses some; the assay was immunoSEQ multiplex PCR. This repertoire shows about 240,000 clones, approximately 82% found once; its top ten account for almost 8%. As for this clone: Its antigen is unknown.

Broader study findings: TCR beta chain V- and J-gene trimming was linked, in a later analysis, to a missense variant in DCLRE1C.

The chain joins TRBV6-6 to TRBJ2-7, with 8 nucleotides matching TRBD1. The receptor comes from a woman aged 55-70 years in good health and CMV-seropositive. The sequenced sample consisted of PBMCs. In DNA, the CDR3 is TGTGCCAGCAGTTACGGGCAGGGGGCGACCTACGAGCAGTACTTC. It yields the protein CASSYGQGATYEQYF.